This record covers a single T cell receptor beta chain. Its specificity is unknown. This sample is drawn from a study of CD8+ T cells in alopecia areata. Study conclusions and caveats: Scalp clonality decreased significantly with tofacitinib, and so did expanded CD8+ clones among the top 100.

RNA extraction and reverse transcription yielded cDNA as sequencing template. Repertoires were generated with immunoSEQ multiplex PCR, while TCRdb's copy carries only in-frame clones and drops some. Of about 180,000 clones in the sample, 40% to 65% were seen once. Treatment defined: oral pan-JAK inhibitor, 5-10 mg twice daily. The J segment lost 1 base and the V segment lost 5 bases, leaving 6 bases of the junction unmatched. CDR1 LGHNT and CDR2 FRNRAP come from the germline V gene. CDR3 size: 15 residues. The V and J genes are TRBV12-5 and TRBJ1-1, with 8 nucleotides matching TRBD1. The TCR originated in a human donor with alopecia areata. Sample: CD8+ T cells sorted from blood, taken around week 54, from a patient treated with tofacitinib. The CDR3 loop reads CASGPRTGQNTEAFF. CDR3 bases: TGTGCTAGTGGTCCCCGGACAGGGCAGAACACTGAAGCTTTCTTT.